One and the same sample provided the 12 T cell receptor beta chains below, sequenced in a study of OX40 agonist ivuxolimab in advanced cancers. Sequencing used immunoSEQ multiplex PCR; TCRdb keeps in-frame clones, though not all of them. The top ten clones hold 5% of a sample with roughly 59,000 clones, around 90% of them seen once. The sample was CD4+ or CD8+ T cells sorted from blood, taken in a trial of the OX40 agonist ivuxolimab. These receptor sequences come from an adult with an advanced solid tumor such as melanoma, head and neck, liver or kidney cancer.

V is TRBV5-1 and J is TRBJ1-3; the D is unclear. The V gene lost 0 bases and the J gene lost 1 base, with 8 bases spanning the gap. CDR3 length equals 15 residues. Germline CDR1 and CDR2: SGHRS and YFSETQ. The CDR3 sequence is CASSLDLGSGNTIYF. The CDR3, as DNA: TGCGCCAGCAGCTTGGACCTCGGATCTGGAAACACCATATATTTT.

The rearrangement uses TRBV5-5 and TRBJ1-2; D is unresolved. This CDR3 is built from 17 residues. V shed 1 base and J shed 2 bases, with 18 bases lying between them. Germline V gives CDR1 SGHKS, CDR2 YYEKEE (reference sequence). As DNA, the CDR3 is TGTGCCAGCAGCTTGACGCCGAATCCCGATGACAACTATGGCTACACCTTC. This gives the protein CASSLTPNPDDNYGYTF.

V and J are TRBV28 and TRBJ2-1; 7 positions agree with TRBD2. J gave up 0 bases and V 7 bases, and 9 bases lay outside the gene matches. The CDR3 totals 16 residues. Per germline, CDR1 MDHEN and CDR2 SYDVKM. CDR3: CASTQMGGSSYNEQFF. The DNA for the CDR3 is TGTGCCAGCACCCAAATGGGCGGGAGCTCCTACAATGAGCAGTTCTTC. The full variable domain, rest sourced from reference TRBV28 and TRBJ2-1, is DVKVTQSSRYLVKRTGEKVFLECVQDMDHENMFWYRQDPGLGLRLIYFSYDVKMKEKGDIPEGYSVSREKKERFSLILESASTNQTSMYLCASTQMGGSSYNEQFFGPGTRLTVL.

The chain uses TRBV4-1 and TRBJ2-3; D unclear. V was shortened by 1 base and J by 6 bases, with 8 bases between the two germline ends. This CDR3 is 13 amino acids long. The germline V gene has CDR1 MGHRA and CDR2 YSYEKL. This CDR3 is CASSQGRMDTQYF. CDR3 bases: TGCGCCAGCAGCCAAGGCCGGATGGATACGCAGTATTTT.

Of note for this clone: Germline and junction disagree at one end, which may indicate a read error. This chain connects TRBV6-5 to TRBJ2-7, with D maybe TRBD2 (5 bases). The CDR3 length is 15 residues. CDR1 and CDR2 from the germline V gene are MNHEY and SVGAGI. The CDR3 nucleotides read TGTGCCAGCCGTTACGCACAAGAGGGAATCTACGAGCAGTACTTC. Amino acids: CASRYAQEGIYEQYF.

The chain has TRBV15 and TRBJ2-5; TRBD2 is a possible D gene (6 bases). This CDR3 has 17 amino acids. Germline CDR1 and CDR2: LNHNV and YYDKDF (reference sequence). The ends were cut back, 0 bases at V and 1 base at J, with 15 bases in the middle. CDR3 region: CATSRDRGGTLQETQYF. The CDR3 coding sequence is TGTGCCACCAGCAGAGATCGGGGAGGAACACTCCAAGAGACCCAGTACTTC.

The chain couples TRBV6-1 to TRBJ2-7; D remains ambiguous. The germline V gene has CDR1 MNHNS and CDR2 SASEGT. With 2 bases removed from V and 6 bases from J, the gap between germline ends came to 5 bases. CDR3 length: 11 amino acids. In nucleotides, the CDR3 is TGTGCCAGCAGTGAAACGAGCGAGCAGTACTTC. Encoded protein: CASSETSEQYF.

The chain couples TRBV19 to TRBJ2-2; the D gene is possibly TRBD1 (6 bases). Germline lookup yields CDR1 LNHDA and CDR2 SQIVND (reference sequence). This CDR3 is 16 amino acids long. Trimming cost V 3 bases and J 0 bases, with 11 bases left between them. The DNA of the CDR3 is TGTGCCAGTAGTATCCGGACAGTCGCGAACACCGGGGAGCTGTTTTTT. Translated, it gives CASSIRTVANTGELFF. The variable domain in full, with the rest retrieved from reference TRBV19 and TRBJ2-2, is DGGITQSPKYLFRKEGQNVTLSCEQNLNHDAMYWYRQDPGQGLRLIYYSQIVNDFQKGDIAEGYSVSREKKESFPLTVTSAQKNPTAFYLCASSIRTVANTGELFFGEGSRLTVL.

The chain has TRBV28 and TRBJ2-4; D not certain. In germline, CDR1 is MDHEN, CDR2 SYDVKM. Trimming removed 8 bases from V and 6 bases from J, with 14 bases in between. This CDR3 is built from 13 residues. The CDR3 loop reads CASGTRALNIQYF. The CDR3 bases are TGTGCCAGCGGCACAAGGGCGCTAAACATTCAGTACTTC.

Here the CDR3 reads CASSEAGTWQYF. The CDR3 nucleotides are TGTGCCAGCAGTGAGGCAGGGACTTGGCAGTACTTC. J is TRBJ2-7 and V is TRBV25-1, with D possibly being TRBD2 (6 bases). V was cut by 3 bases and J by 9 bases, with 12 bases left in between. Per germline, CDR1 MGHDK and CDR2 SYGVNS. The CDR3 runs to 12 residues.

The chain uses TRBV20-1 and TRBJ1-1; D is uncertain. Germline loops: CDR1 DFQATT, CDR2 SNEGSKA (reference sequence). The length of the CDR3 is 11 residues. Trimming cost V 3 bases and J 6 bases, with 8 bases left between them. The CDR3 here is CSARSVPEAFF. The CDR3, as DNA: TGCAGTGCTAGGAGCGTGCCTGAAGCTTTCTTT.

This clone was detected a few times. The chain is built from TRBV7-2 and TRBJ1-2; 9 nucleotides line up with TRBD1. Per the germline V gene, CDR1 is SGHTA and CDR2 is FQGNSA. This CDR3 has 13 residues. The V and J ends lost 3 bases and 5 bases, in that order; junction bases with no gene match: 1. The CDR3 bases are TGTGCCAGCAGCTTCGGGACAGGGTATGGCTACACCTTC. Translated: CASSFGTGYGYTF.